The 18 T cell receptor beta chains below all came from one sample that was sequenced in a study of shared clonotypes between healthy human individuals (dated by TCRdb to 2020 to 2021). The method was the immunoSEQ multiplex PCR assay. The immuneACCESS repertoire file appears here via TCRdb, limited to in-frame rearrangements. These files lack a portion of the clones; in checked studies, under half of the deficit traces to unresolved V genes, and the cause of the others is not known. This sample has 2 million to 2.5 million clones in its table, and about 94% of those were observed once. Over 0.1% of the sample is held by the ten biggest clonotypes. What was sequenced was naive CD4+ T cells sorted from blood. This specimen's cell subset or site label, per the study, means: CD45RA+ positively selected. The source is a young man in good health.

DNA for the CDR3: TGCGCCAGCAGCTTGGACAGGCCAGGCGACGAGCAGTACTTC. Translated: CASSLDRPGDEQYF. V is TRBV5-1 and J is TRBJ2-7, with D possibly matching TRBD1 (5 bases). The CDR3 runs to 14 residues. Germline values: CDR1 SGHRS, CDR2 YFSETQ. V shed 0 bases and J shed 5 bases, with 12 bases lying between them.

The V and J genes are TRBV27 and TRBJ1-3; TRBD1 matches at 11 bases. CDR1 is MNHEY, CDR2 SMNVEV, per germline (reference sequence). CDR3 length: 16 residues. V lost 5 bases and J lost 3; bases outside the gene matches: 6. As DNA, the CDR3 is TGTGCCAGCAGTCCCGGGACAGGGGGTGATGGAAACACCATATATTTT. Protein: CASSPGTGGDGNTIYF.

The chain joins TRBV6-4 to TRBJ2-1, with TRBD1 matching 8 bases. This CDR3 is built from 13 residues. In germline, CDR1 is MRHNA, CDR2 SNTAGT. Trimming cost V 3 bases and J 9 bases; bases outside gene matches: 4. The DNA for the CDR3 is TGTGCCAGCAGTGAGGACAGGGTCGGTGAGCAGTTCTTC. Its translation: CASSEDRVGEQFF.

The sample holds one count of this clone. The chain has TRBV19 and TRBJ1-5; no firm D call. The CDR3 consists of 17 residues. Germline V gene data show CDR1 as LNHDA and CDR2 as SQIVND (reference sequence). V lost 1 base and J 0 bases, leaving 13 bases between the germline ends. The CDR3 region is CASSIAWTAHSNQPQHF. The CDR3 DNA sequence: TGTGCCAGTAGTATAGCATGGACGGCTCATAGCAATCAGCCCCAGCATTTT.

The V call is TRBV5-1, the J call TRBJ2-3, with 9 bases aligning to TRBD1. V shed 5 bases, J shed 4 bases, and the junction held 5 bases outside the gene matches. Germline assignment: CDR1 SGHRS and CDR2 YFSETQ. The CDR3 length is 14 residues. The CDR3 DNA sequence: TGCGCCAGCAGAGGGACAGGGAATCCAGATACGCAGTATTTT. Its translation: CASRGTGNPDTQYF.

CDR3 sequence: CASSPPPSGRGITGELFF. CDR3 DNA: TGTGCCAGCTCACCACCCCCCTCGGGGCGGGGGATCACCGGGGAGCTGTTTTTT. The rearrangement links TRBV18 to TRBJ2-2; 7 bases fit TRBD2. V lost 0 bases to trimming and J lost 4 bases; unmatched junction nucleotides: 11. The CDR3 runs to 18 residues. Germline V gives CDR1 KGHSH, CDR2 LQKENI.

The rearrangement uses TRBV5-8 and TRBJ1-6; a weak D match, TRBD1 (5 bases). Germline-derived CDR1 and CDR2 are SGHTS and YDEGEE. Trimming stripped 0 bases from V and 7 bases from J, with 11 bases between. The CDR3 contains 15 residues. Written as DNA, the CDR3 is TGTGCCAGCAGCTTGGGGGACTGGGTGAATTCACCCCTCCACTTT. Protein product: CASSLGDWVNSPLHF.

The V call is TRBV20-1, the J call TRBJ1-2, with D uncertain. This CDR3 spans 10 amino acids. V lost 7 bases and J 6 bases, leaving 9 bases between the germline ends. The germline CDR1 and CDR2 sequences are DFQATT and SNEGSKA (reference sequence). The CDR3 nucleotides read TGCAGTGGTGGTGGTGATGGCTACACCTTC. Protein product: CSGGGDGYTF.

The rearrangement uses TRBV10-3 and TRBJ1-5, with D unresolved. V was cut by 4 bases and J by 1 base, with 8 bases left in between. The CDR3 is 14 amino acids. The germline gives CDR1 ENHRY, CDR2 SYGVKD. CDR3 protein: CAISGRTSNQPQHF. In nucleotides, the CDR3 is TGTGCCATCAGTGGACGGACGAGCAATCAGCCCCAGCATTTT.

Concerning this clone: The same CDR3 can be traced to other DNA sequences in this sample. The rearrangement joins TRBV18 to TRBJ2-7, with 8 nucleotides matching TRBD1. Germline V gene lookup returns CDR1 KGHSH and CDR2 LQKENI. V trimming: 5 bases; J trimming: 2 bases; junction bases outside the gene matches: 5. The CDR3 extends over 14 amino acids. In nucleotides, the CDR3 is TGTGCCAGCTCATCCGGGACAGGTGCCTACGAGCAGTACTTC. Amino acids: CASSSGTGAYEQYF.

The chain is built from TRBV28 and TRBJ2-5; 7 nucleotides agree with TRBD1. V lost 6 bases to trimming and J lost 3 bases; unmatched junction nucleotides: 13. This CDR3 is built from 16 residues. Germline-derived CDR1 and CDR2 are MDHEN and SYDVKM. CDR3 amino acids: CASSPTDRVNEETQYF. Written as DNA, the CDR3 is TGTGCCAGCAGCCCGACCGACAGGGTTAATGAAGAGACCCAGTACTTC.

This chain links TRBV10-2 with TRBJ2-5; TRBD1 matches 10 bases. Trimming removed 6 bases from V and 4 bases from J; junction bases left unmatched: 5. The CDR3 is made up of 14 amino acids. Germline V lookup: CDR1 WSHSY, CDR2 SAAADI. The CDR3 loop is CASRGQGTRETQYF. CDR3 sequence (DNA): TGCGCCAGCAGGGGACAGGGGACACGAGAGACCCAGTACTTC.

This chain's CDR3 is CASSLVGELYEQYF. CDR3 nucleotide sequence: TGTGCCAGCAGCTTAGTAGGGGAACTCTACGAGCAGTACTTC. The V and J genes are TRBV11-2 and TRBJ2-7; D might be TRBD1 (5 bases). The CDR3 covers 14 residues. Trimming left V 1 base short and J 3 bases short, with 10 bases between. Per germline, CDR1 SGHAT and CDR2 FQNNGV.

V gene TRBV7-9 combines with J gene TRBJ2-7, with TRBD2 identical over 8 bases. The ends lost 1 base at V and 5 bases at J; junction bases unmatched: 10. The CDR3 is 16 residues long. Germline V lookup: CDR1 SEHNR, CDR2 FQNEAQ (reference sequence). Written as DNA, the CDR3 is TGTGCCAGCAGCTTAGTGGGGCGCGGGAGGCTCAACGAGCAGTACTTC. Amino acid sequence: CASSLVGRGRLNEQYF. Complete variable domain (other parts from reference TRBV7-9 and TRBJ2-7): DTGVSQNPRHKITKRGQNVTFRCDPISEHNRLYWYRQTLGQGPEFLTYFQNEAQLEKSRLLSDRFSAERPKGSFSTLEIQRTEQGDSAMYLCASSLVGRGRLNEQYFGPGTRLTVT.

The rearrangement joins TRBV11-2 to TRBJ2-7, with 7 bases that match TRBD2. CDR3 length: 13 amino acids. V lost 5 bases, J lost 6 bases, and 7 bases stayed unmatched. Germline V gene data show CDR1 as SGHAT and CDR2 as FQNNGV. The CDR3 spells CASSHSGFREQYF. The CDR3 bases are TGTGCCAGCAGCCATAGCGGGTTTCGCGAGCAGTACTTC.

This clone was seen once. This rearrangement joins TRBV12-5 to TRBJ1-2; D unresolved. The germline V gene has CDR1 LGHNT and CDR2 FRNRAP. The CDR3 runs to 12 residues. V lost 5 bases and J lost 13, with 17 bases in between. In nucleotides, the CDR3 is TGTGCTAGTGGTCTGAAAAAGACCACACTCACCTTC. It encodes CASGLKKTTLTF.

This chain connects TRBV5-8 to TRBJ2-5; maybe TRBD1 (5 bases). Between the trimmed V and J ends, which lost 5 bases and 1 base, there was a span of 18 bases. Germline V gene sequence: CDR1 SGHTS, CDR2 YDEGEE. This CDR3 region has 16 residues. DNA for the CDR3: TGTGCCAGCAGGGGCCTAAACACAGGAATCCAAGAGACCCAGTACTTC. Amino acids: CASRGLNTGIQETQYF.

Only one count was recorded for this clone. The CDR3 DNA is TGTGCCAGCAGTGTCGAGAGCTCCTATGGCTACACCTTC. The encoded protein is CASSVESSYGYTF. The chain employs TRBV2 and TRBJ1-2; D is undetermined. The CDR3 spans 13 residues. Trimming removed 4 bases at V and 4 bases at J, with 10 bases between. Germline V gives CDR1 SNHLY, CDR2 FYNNEI.